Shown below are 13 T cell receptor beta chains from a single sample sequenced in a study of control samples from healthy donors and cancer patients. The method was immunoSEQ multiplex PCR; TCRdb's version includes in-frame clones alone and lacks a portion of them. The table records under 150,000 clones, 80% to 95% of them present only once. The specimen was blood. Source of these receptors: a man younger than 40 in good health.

CDR3 in amino acids: CASTSRADEQFF. CDR3 DNA sequence: TGTGCCAGCACCAGTAGGGCGGATGAGCAGTTCTTC. This chain links TRBV6-6 with TRBJ2-1; no definite D call. Between the trimmed V and J ends, which lost 7 bases and 8 bases, there was a span of 12 bases. There are 12 residues in the CDR3. The germline V gene encodes CDR1 MNHNY and CDR2 SVGAGI (reference sequence).

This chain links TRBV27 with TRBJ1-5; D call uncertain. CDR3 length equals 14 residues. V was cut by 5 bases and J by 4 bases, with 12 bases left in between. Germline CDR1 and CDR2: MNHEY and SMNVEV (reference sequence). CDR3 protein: CASSIPGPNQPQHF. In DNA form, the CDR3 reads TGTGCCAGCAGTATCCCCGGGCCGAATCAGCCCCAGCATTTT.

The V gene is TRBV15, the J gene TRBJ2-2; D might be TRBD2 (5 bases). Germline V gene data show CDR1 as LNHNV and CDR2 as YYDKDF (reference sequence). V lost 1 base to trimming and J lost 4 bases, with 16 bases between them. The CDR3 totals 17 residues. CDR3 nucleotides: TGTGCCACCAGCAGAGCCTTCCCGGGAAGACGCACCGGGGAGCTGTTTTTT. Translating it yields CATSRAFPGRRTGELFF.

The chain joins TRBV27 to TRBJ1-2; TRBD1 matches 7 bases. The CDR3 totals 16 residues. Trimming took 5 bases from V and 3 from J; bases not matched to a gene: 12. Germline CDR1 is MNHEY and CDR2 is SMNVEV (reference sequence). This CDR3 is CASSPMTGSYDYGYTF. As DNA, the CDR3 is TGTGCCAGCAGTCCTATGACAGGGAGCTACGACTATGGCTACACCTTC.

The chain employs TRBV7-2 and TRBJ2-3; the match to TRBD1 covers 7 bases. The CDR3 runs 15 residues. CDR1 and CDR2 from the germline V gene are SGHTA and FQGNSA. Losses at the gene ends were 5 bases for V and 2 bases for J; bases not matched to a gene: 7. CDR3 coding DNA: TGTGCCAGCAGCAGCTTGGGACAGCACACAGATACGCAGTATTTT. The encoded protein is CASSSLGQHTDTQYF.

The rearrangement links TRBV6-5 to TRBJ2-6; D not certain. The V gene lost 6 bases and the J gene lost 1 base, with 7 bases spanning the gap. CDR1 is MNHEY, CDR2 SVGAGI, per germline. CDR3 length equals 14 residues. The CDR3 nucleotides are TGTGCCAGCAGCCGGATATCTGGGGCCAACGTCCTGACTTTC. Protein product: CASSRISGANVLTF.

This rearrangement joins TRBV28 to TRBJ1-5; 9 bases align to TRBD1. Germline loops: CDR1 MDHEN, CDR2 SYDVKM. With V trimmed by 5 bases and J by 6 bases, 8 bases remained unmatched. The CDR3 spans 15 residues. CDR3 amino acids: CASSQPRTGVQPQHF. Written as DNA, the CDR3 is TGTGCCAGCAGTCAACCCCGGACAGGGGTTCAGCCCCAGCATTTT.

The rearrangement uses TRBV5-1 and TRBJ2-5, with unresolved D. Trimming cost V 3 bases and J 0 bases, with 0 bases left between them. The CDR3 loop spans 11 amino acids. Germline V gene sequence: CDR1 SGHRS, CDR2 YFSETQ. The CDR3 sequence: CASSYQETQYF. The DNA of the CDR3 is TGCGCCAGCAGCTACCAAGAGACCCAGTACTTC.

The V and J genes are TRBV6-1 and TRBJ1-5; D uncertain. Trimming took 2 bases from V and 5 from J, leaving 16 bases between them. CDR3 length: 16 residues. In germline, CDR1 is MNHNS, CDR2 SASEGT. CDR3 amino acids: CASSEPGFRGDQPQHF. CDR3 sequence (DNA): TGTGCCAGCAGTGAACCCGGCTTTCGTGGGGATCAGCCCCAGCATTTT.

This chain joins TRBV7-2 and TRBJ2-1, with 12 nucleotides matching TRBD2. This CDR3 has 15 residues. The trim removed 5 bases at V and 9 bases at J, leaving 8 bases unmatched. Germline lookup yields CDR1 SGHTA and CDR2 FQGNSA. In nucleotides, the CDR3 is TGTGCCAGCAGCAAGACGGGACTAGCGGGTATTGAGCAGTTCTTC. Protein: CASSKTGLAGIEQFF.

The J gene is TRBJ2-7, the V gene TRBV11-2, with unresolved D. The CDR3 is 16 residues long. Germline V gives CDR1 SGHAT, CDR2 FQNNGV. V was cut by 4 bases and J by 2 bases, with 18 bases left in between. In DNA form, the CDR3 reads TGTGCCAGCAGCTCCGTGACTTCAACGTTCCCCTACGAGCAGTACTTC. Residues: CASSSVTSTFPYEQYF. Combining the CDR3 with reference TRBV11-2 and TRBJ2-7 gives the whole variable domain EAGVAQSPRYKIIEKRQSVAFWCNPISGHATLYWYQQILGQGPKLLIQFQNNGVVDDSQLPKDRFSAERLKGVDSTLKIQPAKLEDSAVYLCASSSVTSTFPYEQYFGPGTRLTVT.

The CDR3 DNA reads as TGTGCCAGTAGTTTCAGGGGGCCCTACAATGAGCAGTTCTTC. Residues: CASSFRGPYNEQFF. This chain uses TRBV19 with TRBJ2-1; 8 bases align to TRBD1. CDR3 length: 14 residues. The V segment lost 5 bases and the J segment 2 bases; nucleotides outside the gene matches: 2. Germline assignment: CDR1 LNHDA and CDR2 SQIVND (reference sequence). The whole variable domain, filled in from reference TRBV19 and TRBJ2-1, reads DGGITQSPKYLFRKEGQNVTLSCEQNLNHDAMYWYRQDPGQGLRLIYYSQIVNDFQKGDIAEGYSVSREKKESFPLTVTSAQKNPTAFYLCASSFRGPYNEQFFGPGTRLTVL.

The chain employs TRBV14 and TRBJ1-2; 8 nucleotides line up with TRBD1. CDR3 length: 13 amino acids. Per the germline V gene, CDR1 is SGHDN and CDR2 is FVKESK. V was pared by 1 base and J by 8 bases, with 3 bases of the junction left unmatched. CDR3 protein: CASSQAGGAGYTF. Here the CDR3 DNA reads TGTGCCAGCAGCCAAGCAGGGGGCGCGGGCTACACCTTC.